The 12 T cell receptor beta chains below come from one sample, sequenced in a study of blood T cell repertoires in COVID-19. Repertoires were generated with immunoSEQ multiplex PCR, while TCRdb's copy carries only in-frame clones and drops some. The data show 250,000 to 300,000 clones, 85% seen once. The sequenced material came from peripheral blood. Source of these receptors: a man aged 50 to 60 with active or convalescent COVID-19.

The CDR3 sequence is CASSLATGRGHNYGYTF. DNA of the CDR3: TGTGCCAGCAGCTTGGCGACGGGCAGGGGGCACAACTATGGCTACACCTTC. The chain recombines TRBV5-5 with TRBJ1-2, with 8 bases lining up with TRBD1. Germline assignment: CDR1 SGHKS and CDR2 YYEKEE (reference sequence). The V and J ends lost 0 bases and 2 bases, in that order; junction bases with no gene match: 9. CDR3 length: 17 residues.

The CDR3 here is CAISESSAGGYEQYF. CDR3 bases: TGTGCCATCAGTGAGTCGTCGGCGGGAGGCTACGAGCAGTACTTC. The chain links TRBV10-3 to TRBJ2-7, with 8 bases lining up with TRBD2. The CDR3 is 15 amino acids. The germline CDR1 and CDR2 sequences are ENHRY and SYGVKD. J lost 3 bases, V lost 0 bases, and 4 bases had no gene match.

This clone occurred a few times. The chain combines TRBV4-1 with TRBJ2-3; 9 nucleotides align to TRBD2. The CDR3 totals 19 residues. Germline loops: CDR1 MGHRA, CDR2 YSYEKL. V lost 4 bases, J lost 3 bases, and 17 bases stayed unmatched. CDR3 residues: CASSRGKLLAGDGTDTQYF. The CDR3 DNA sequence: TGCGCCAGCAGCCGGGGAAAACTTTTAGCGGGAGACGGAACAGATACGCAGTATTTT.

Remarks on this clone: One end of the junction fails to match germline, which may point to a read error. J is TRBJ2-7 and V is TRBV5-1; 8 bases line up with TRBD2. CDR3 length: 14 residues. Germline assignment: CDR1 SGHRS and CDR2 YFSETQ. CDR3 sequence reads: CASSLEGSGTANSF. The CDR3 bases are TGCGCCAGCAGCTTGGAGGGTAGCGGGACCGCGAATTCCTTC. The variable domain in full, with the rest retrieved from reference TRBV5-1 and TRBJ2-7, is KAGVTQTPRYLIKTRGQQVTLSCSPISGHRSVSWYQQTPGQGLQFLFEYFSETQRNKGNFPGRFSGRQFSNSRSEMNVSTLELGDSALYLCASSLEGSGTANSFGPGTRLTVT.

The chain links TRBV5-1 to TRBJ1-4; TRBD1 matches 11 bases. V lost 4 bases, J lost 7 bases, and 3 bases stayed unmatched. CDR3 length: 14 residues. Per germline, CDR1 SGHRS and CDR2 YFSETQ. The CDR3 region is CASSIGTGGEKLFF. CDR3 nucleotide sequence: TGCGCCAGCAGCATCGGGACAGGGGGTGAAAAACTGTTTTTT.

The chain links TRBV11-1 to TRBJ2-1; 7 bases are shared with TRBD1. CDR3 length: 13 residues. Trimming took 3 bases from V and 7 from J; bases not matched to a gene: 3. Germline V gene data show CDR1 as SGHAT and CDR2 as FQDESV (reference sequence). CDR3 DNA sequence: TGTGCCAGCAGCTTGGGGACAGTAAATGAGCAGTTCTTC. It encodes CASSLGTVNEQFF.

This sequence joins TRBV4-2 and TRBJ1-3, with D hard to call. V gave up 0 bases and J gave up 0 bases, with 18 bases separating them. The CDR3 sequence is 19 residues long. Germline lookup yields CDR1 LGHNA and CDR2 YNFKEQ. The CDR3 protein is CASSQDTGFVVASGNTIYF. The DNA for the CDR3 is TGTGCCAGCAGCCAAGATACGGGGTTCGTGGTCGCCTCTGGAAACACCATATATTTT.

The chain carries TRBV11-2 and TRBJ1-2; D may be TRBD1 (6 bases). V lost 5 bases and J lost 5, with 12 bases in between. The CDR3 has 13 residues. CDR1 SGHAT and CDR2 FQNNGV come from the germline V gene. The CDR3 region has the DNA TGTGCCAGCAGCCAACTAACAGGGTATGGCTACACCTTC. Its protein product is CASSQLTGYGYTF. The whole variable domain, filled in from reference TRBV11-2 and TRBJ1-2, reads EAGVAQSPRYKIIEKRQSVAFWCNPISGHATLYWYQQILGQGPKLLIQFQNNGVVDDSQLPKDRFSAERLKGVDSTLKIQPAKLEDSAVYLCASSQLTGYGYTFGSGTRLTVV.

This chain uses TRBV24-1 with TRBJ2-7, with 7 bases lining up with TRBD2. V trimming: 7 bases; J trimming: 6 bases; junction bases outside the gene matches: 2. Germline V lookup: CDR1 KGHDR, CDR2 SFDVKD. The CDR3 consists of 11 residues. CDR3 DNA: TGTGCCACCAGCAGGGAGGGCGAGCAGTACTTC. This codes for CATSREGEQYF.

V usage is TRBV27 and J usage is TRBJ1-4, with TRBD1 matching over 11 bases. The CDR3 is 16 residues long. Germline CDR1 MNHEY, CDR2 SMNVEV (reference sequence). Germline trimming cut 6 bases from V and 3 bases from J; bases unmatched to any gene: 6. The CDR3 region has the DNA TGTGCCAGCAGCTTTGGACAGGGGGCTCCTAATGAAAAACTGTTTTTT. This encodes CASSFGQGAPNEKLFF.

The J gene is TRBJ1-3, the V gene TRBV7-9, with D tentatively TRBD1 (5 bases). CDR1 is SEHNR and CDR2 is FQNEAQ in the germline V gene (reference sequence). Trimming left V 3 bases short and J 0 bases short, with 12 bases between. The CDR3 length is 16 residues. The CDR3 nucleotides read TGTGCCAGCAGCTTTTGGGGCCCTAGCTCTGGAAACACCATATATTTT. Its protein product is CASSFWGPSSGNTIYF.

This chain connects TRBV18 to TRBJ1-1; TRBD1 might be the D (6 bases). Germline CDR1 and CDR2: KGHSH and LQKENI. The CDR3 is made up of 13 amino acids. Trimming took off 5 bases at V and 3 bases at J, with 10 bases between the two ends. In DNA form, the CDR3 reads TGTGCCAGCTCAGGTTCAGGGGACACTGAAGCTTTCTTT. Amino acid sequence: CASSGSGDTEAFF.